This is a list of T cell receptor beta chains from one sample in a study of T cell responses to AZD1222 COVID-19 vaccine. Assay used: immunoSEQ multiplex PCR; TCRdb lists only in-frame clones, some missing. Counted here are about 160,000 clones, approximately 90% occurring once; the ten biggest clones make up 3% to 3.5%. The sample consisted of peripheral blood, taken 28 days after the second AZD1222 dose. The receptor set was obtained from an adult who received the AZD1222 COVID-19 vaccine. Each CDR3 is given with its conserved first and last residue. A D gene is named only where the DNA matches it firmly. A row's size may be missing; if present it is once, few, many or a size class.

j_gene: TRBJ2-1; abundance: NA; v_gene: TRBV5-4; d_gene: NA; CDR3nt: TGTGCCAGCAGCTTGGCCGGAGCAGAATCGTGGAATGAGCAGTTCTTC; CDR3aa: CASSLAGAESWNEQFF
j_gene: TRBJ2-5; abundance: once; v_gene: TRBV6-4; d_gene: NA; CDR3nt: TGTGCCAGCAGGAACAGATTTGTTACCCTCTTCGAGACCCAGTACTTC; CDR3aa: CASRNRFVTLFETQYF
j_gene: TRBJ1-2; abundance: NA; v_gene: TRBV29-1; d_gene: TRBD1; CDR3nt: TGCAGCGCCCGGACAGGGGAAGGGGTTTCTAGAGGCTACACCTTC; CDR3aa: CSARTGEGVSRGYTF
j_gene: TRBJ1-2; abundance: NA; v_gene: TRBV18; d_gene: NA; CDR3nt: TGTGCCAGCTCAAGAGACGTCTCAGGCTTCAATACGTTCTATGGCTACACCTTC; CDR3aa: CASSRDVSGFNTFYGYTF
j_gene: TRBJ2-7; abundance: NA; v_gene: TRBV27; d_gene: TRBD2; CDR3nt: TGTGCCAGCAGTTTCCTCACTAGCGGGAGGGCCTCCGACGAGCAGTACTTC; CDR3aa: CASSFLTSGRASDEQYF
j_gene: TRBJ2-3; abundance: NA; v_gene: TRBV7-6; d_gene: NA; CDR3nt: TGTGCCAGCAGCCTAACTAGCTTGACTAGCACAGATACGCAGTATTTT; CDR3aa: CASSLTSLTSTDTQYF
j_gene: TRBJ1-4; abundance: NA; v_gene: TRBV29-1; d_gene: TRBD1; CDR3nt: TGCAGCGGACATAAACAGGGGGCAGAAAAACTGTTTTTT; CDR3aa: CSGHKQGAEKLFF
j_gene: TRBJ2-7; abundance: NA; v_gene: TRBV29-1; d_gene: NA; CDR3nt: TGCAGCGTTACCGCGGGCAACGAGCAGTACTTC; CDR3aa: CSVTAGNEQYF
j_gene: TRBJ1-6; abundance: NA; v_gene: TRBV5-1; d_gene: NA; CDR3nt: TGCGCCAGCAGCGACGGACAGATGAATTCACCCCTCCACTTT; CDR3aa: CASSDGQMNSPLHF
j_gene: TRBJ1-5; abundance: NA; v_gene: TRBV5-8; d_gene: NA; CDR3nt: TGTGCCAGCAGCACTCCTGGGGAAAGACAACCCCAGCATTTT; CDR3aa: CASSTPGERQPQHF
j_gene: TRBJ1-3; abundance: NA; v_gene: TRBV18; d_gene: NA; CDR3nt: TGTGCCAGCTCACCGCAGGGGATCTCTGGAAACACCATATATTTT; CDR3aa: CASSPQGISGNTIYF
j_gene: TRBJ2-6; abundance: NA; v_gene: TRBV5-4; d_gene: TRBD1; CDR3nt: TGTGCCAGCAGCTTAGCAGGGGGCAATGGGGCCAACGTCCTGACTTTC; CDR3aa: CASSLAGGNGANVLTF
j_gene: TRBJ1-2; abundance: NA; v_gene: TRBV27; d_gene: TRBD1; CDR3nt: TGTGCCAGCAGTCAGACAGGGGGCGCCCCGAGGGGCTACACCTTC; CDR3aa: CASSQTGGAPRGYTF
j_gene: TRBJ2-7; abundance: NA; v_gene: TRBV5-6; d_gene: NA; CDR3nt: TGTGCCAGCAGCTCCGGCTCGGGTAGGCAGTACTTC; CDR3aa: CASSSGSGRQYF
j_gene: TRBJ2-7; abundance: once; v_gene: TRBV20-1; d_gene: NA; CDR3nt: TGCAGTGCAAGCTTCGGGGAGCAGTACTTC; CDR3aa: CSASFGEQYF
j_gene: TRBJ1-4; abundance: NA; v_gene: TRBV19; d_gene: NA; CDR3nt: TGTGCCAGTAGTATAGGTTCCTCCAGAAGCTATAATGAAAAACTGTTTTTT; CDR3aa: CASSIGSSRSYNEKLFF
j_gene: TRBJ2-2; abundance: NA; v_gene: TRBV7-9; d_gene: TRBD1; CDR3nt: TGTGCCAGCAGCAGACAGGGGGCGCCAGGCGGGGAGCTGTTTTTT; CDR3aa: CASSRQGAPGGELFF
j_gene: TRBJ2-7; abundance: NA; v_gene: TRBV13; d_gene: NA; CDR3nt: TGTGCCAGCAGCCCAGGACTGTCTTTGAGCTCCTACGAGCAGTACTTC; CDR3aa: CASSPGLSLSSYEQYF
j_gene: TRBJ2-1; abundance: NA; v_gene: TRBV29-1; d_gene: TRBD1; CDR3nt: TGCAGCGTTGAAGTAGAGAACCAGGGGGCGCGGGTCTTC; CDR3aa: CSVEVENQGARVF
j_gene: TRBJ2-7; abundance: NA; v_gene: TRBV6-6; d_gene: NA; CDR3nt: TGTGCCGCTGCCACTACCTACGAGCAGTACTTC; CDR3aa: CAAATTYEQYF
j_gene: TRBJ2-1; abundance: NA; v_gene: TRBV12-5; d_gene: NA; CDR3nt: TGTGCTAGTGCCGCCTCCCGGACGAGCTACAATGAGCAGTTCTTC; CDR3aa: CASAASRTSYNEQFF
j_gene: TRBJ2-7; abundance: NA; v_gene: TRBV2; d_gene: TRBD1; CDR3nt: TGTGCCAGCATTATCGGGACAGCCTACGAGCAGTACTTC; CDR3aa: CASIIGTAYEQYF
j_gene: TRBJ1-4; abundance: NA; v_gene: TRBV3-1/TRBV3-2; d_gene: NA; CDR3nt: TGTGCCAGCAGCCAAGTATTAGGGGACATTCGGGAAAAACTGTTTTTT; CDR3aa: CASSQVLGDIREKLFF
j_gene: TRBJ1-5; abundance: NA; v_gene: TRBV6-2/TRBV6-3; d_gene: NA; CDR3nt: TGTGCCAGCAGTTCCGGGACGGCTATTGGGCCCCAGCATTTT; CDR3aa: CASSSGTAIGPQHF
j_gene: TRBJ1-2; abundance: NA; v_gene: TRBV6-5; d_gene: TRBD1; CDR3nt: TGTGCCAGCAGGATGGACAGGGGGCTAAACTATGGCTACACCTTC; CDR3aa: CASRMDRGLNYGYTF
j_gene: TRBJ1-5; abundance: NA; v_gene: TRBV5-6; d_gene: TRBD1; CDR3nt: TGTGCCAGCAGCTTGCTCCGACAGGGCCCCAATCAGCCCCAGCATTTT; CDR3aa: CASSLLRQGPNQPQHF
j_gene: TRBJ1-1; abundance: once; v_gene: TRBV7-9; d_gene: NA; CDR3nt: TGTGCCAGCAGCTTAAATATAGTGAACACTGAAGCTTTCTTT; CDR3aa: CASSLNIVNTEAFF
j_gene: TRBJ1-1; abundance: NA; v_gene: TRBV15; d_gene: NA; CDR3nt: TGTGCCACCAGCAGAGGCCTAGGCAGGAACACTGAAGCTTTCTTT; CDR3aa: CATSRGLGRNTEAFF
j_gene: TRBJ2-7; abundance: few; v_gene: TRBV7-9; d_gene: NA; CDR3nt: TGTGCCAGCAGCTCCTACAGTAGCGGCTCCTACGAGCAGTACTTC; CDR3aa: CASSSYSSGSYEQYF
j_gene: TRBJ2-5; abundance: NA; v_gene: TRBV12-5; d_gene: NA; CDR3nt: TGTGCTAGTGGTTTCCCAGGGACACAAGAGACCCAGTACTTC; CDR3aa: CASGFPGTQETQYF
j_gene: TRBJ2-3; abundance: NA; v_gene: TRBV7-8; d_gene: TRBD2; CDR3nt: TGTGCCAGCAGACGACCGGGACTAGCGGCCAGTGAGGCCACAGATACGCAGTATTTT; CDR3aa: CASRRPGLAASEATDTQYF
j_gene: TRBJ2-1; abundance: NA; v_gene: TRBV2; d_gene: TRBD2; CDR3nt: TGTGCCAGCAGTGTGCTAGCGGGAGACAGTGAGCAGTTCTTC; CDR3aa: CASSVLAGDSEQFF
j_gene: TRBJ1-5; abundance: NA; v_gene: TRBV29-1; d_gene: NA; CDR3nt: TGCAGCGCGGGGGGGGTCAATCAGCCCCAGCATTTT; CDR3aa: CSAGGVNQPQHF
j_gene: TRBJ1-5; abundance: NA; v_gene: TRBV18; d_gene: TRBD1; CDR3nt: TGTGCCAGCTCACCTCGCGAGGGGGCGGTTCAGCCCCAGCATTTT; CDR3aa: CASSPREGAVQPQHF